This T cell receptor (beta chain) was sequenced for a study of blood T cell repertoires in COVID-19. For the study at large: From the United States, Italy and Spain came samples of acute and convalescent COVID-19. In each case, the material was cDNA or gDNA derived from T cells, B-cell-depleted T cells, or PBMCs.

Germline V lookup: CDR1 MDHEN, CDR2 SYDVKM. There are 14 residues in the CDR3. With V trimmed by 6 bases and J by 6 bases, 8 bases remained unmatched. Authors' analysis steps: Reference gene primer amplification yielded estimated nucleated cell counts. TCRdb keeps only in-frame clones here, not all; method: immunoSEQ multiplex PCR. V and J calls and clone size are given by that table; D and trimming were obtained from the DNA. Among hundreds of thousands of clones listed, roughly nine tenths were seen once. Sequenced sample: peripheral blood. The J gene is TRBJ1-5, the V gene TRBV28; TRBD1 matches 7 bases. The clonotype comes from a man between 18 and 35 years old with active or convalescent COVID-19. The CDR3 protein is CASSGTEGFQPQHF. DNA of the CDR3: TGTGCCAGCAGCGGGACAGAAGGGTTTCAGCCCCAGCATTTT. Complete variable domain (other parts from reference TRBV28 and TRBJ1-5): DVKVTQSSRYLVKRTGEKVFLECVQDMDHENMFWYRQDPGLGLRLIYFSYDVKMKEKGDIPEGYSVSREKKERFSLILESASTNQTSMYLCASSGTEGFQPQHFGDGTRLSIL.